This is a list of T cell receptor beta chains from one sample in a study of T cell responses to AZD1222 COVID-19 vaccine. TCRdb's copy holds only in-frame clones and misses some; the assay was immunoSEQ multiplex PCR. The profile covers 90,000 to 130,000 clones, with approximately 89% appearing a single time and roughly 3% taken by the ten largest. The sample was peripheral blood, taken on day 0 of MenACWY control vaccination. The receptors stem from an adult in good health. Both conserved end residues are part of each CDR3.

CDR3 length,V gene,J gene,CDR3 protein
13,TRBV6-5,TRBJ1-5,CASSYGGYQPQHF
16,TRBV5-1,TRBJ2-5,CASSLAGTGGYETQYF
16,TRBV2,TRBJ2-1,CASTLIGPYSYNEQFF
14,TRBV3-1/TRBV3-2,TRBJ1-4,CASREGQRNEKLFF
17,TRBV4-1,TRBJ2-7,CASSRPTGTTHSYEQYF
12,TRBV7-2,TRBJ2-7,CASSFWGSEQYF
18,TRBV6-2/TRBV6-3,TRBJ2-7,CASSSTKIRDRGTYEQYF
18,TRBV4-2,TRBJ1-6,CASSQGPVLSGNNSPLHF
14,TRBV7-2,TRBJ1-2,CASSANRGRQGYTF
13,TRBV24-1,TRBJ2-7,CATSDTGGYEQYF
16,TRBV6-5,TRBJ1-2,CASSYSNGAFNYGYTF
14,TRBV9,TRBJ1-2,CASSRAGNNYGYTF
16,TRBV5-1,TRBJ2-2,CASRLGGAGNTGELFF
16,TRBV7-8,TRBJ2-3,CASSLAPGVSTDTQYF
15,TRBV5-4,TRBJ2-3,CASSLAGTGTDTQYF
14,TRBV28,TRBJ2-7,CASSPRSLRGEQYF
19,TRBV18,TRBJ1-5,CASSPPPYRGNYSNQPQHF
13,TRBV10-1,TRBJ2-7,CASSAGGSYEQYF
14,TRBV7-9,TRBJ1-2,CASSQGGGNYGYTF
16,TRBV5-4,TRBJ2-5,CASSVLAGRDQETQYF
17,TRBV7-2,TRBJ2-3,CASSPFRGTSGTDTQYF
15,TRBV7-2,TRBJ1-3,CASSFNRVAGNTIYF
14,TRBV3-1/TRBV3-2,TRBJ1-2,CASSQKGTVGGYTF
16,TRBV3-1/TRBV3-2,TRBJ2-7,CASSQDSTGYSYEQYF
15,TRBV10-3,TRBJ1-1,CAISESGARGTEAFF
13,TRBV7-6,TRBJ2-7,CASSRDRAYEQYF
14,TRBV6-5,TRBJ1-1,CASSLRGGNTEAFF
15,TRBV18,TRBJ1-4,CASSSGSSTNEKLFF
14,TRBV7-7,TRBJ2-7,CASSLGGTSYEQYF
13,TRBV28,TRBJ1-2,CASSLRLRDGYTF
14,TRBV18,TRBJ1-5,CASSPGSENQPQHF
14,TRBV9,TRBJ1-2,CASSVGGGTAGYTF
14,TRBV7-3,TRBJ1-1,CASSLGVENTEAFF
13,TRBV10-3,TRBJ1-1,CASSGGGNTEAFF
18,TRBV7-2,TRBJ2-3,CASSLAASGGGFTDTQYF
13,TRBV11-3,TRBJ2-1,CASSSRSGNEQFF
14,TRBV3-1/TRBV3-2,TRBJ2-7,CASSHPGLRGEQYF
13,TRBV5-5,TRBJ1-2,CASSPDRDYGYTF
14,TRBV5-4,TRBJ1-6,CASSLGTYNSPLHF
14,TRBV13,TRBJ1-6,CASSTTGYNSPLHF
13,TRBV5-1,TRBJ2-7,CASSLTSTYEQYF
17,TRBV11-2,TRBJ2-7,CASSKFIETGGINEQYF
14,TRBV10-2,TRBJ1-1,CASREGQGDTEAFF
13,TRBV11-2,TRBJ2-1,CASSPPGDNEQFF
14,TRBV2,TRBJ1-2,CASTSRREAYGYTF
16,TRBV10-2,TRBJ2-2,CASTEDRVSSAGELFF
15,TRBV10-3,TRBJ1-6,CAISVGPGDNSPLHF
14,TRBV6-2/TRBV6-3,TRBJ2-1,CASSWGQGEDEQFF
15,TRBV4-2,TRBJ2-1,CASSPGQGTYNEQFF
20,TRBV7-9,TRBJ2-7,CASSTPGTRGSVLPSYEQYF
14,TRBV5-4,TRBJ1-3,CASSPDSSGNTIYF